Listed here are 17 T cell receptor beta chains from one sample, sequenced in a study of early stage breast cancer tumors. Measured with immunoSEQ multiplex PCR; TCRdb has only the in-frame clones, and not every one. Of approximately 70,000 clones listed, 80% are singletons. The specimen sequenced was blood. The receptors derive from a person aged 40-50 years with breast cancer.

V gene TRBV28 combines with J gene TRBJ2-7; maybe TRBD2 (6 bases). The germline V and J ends were trimmed by 4 bases and 4 bases, with 17 bases remaining between them. Germline values: CDR1 MDHEN, CDR2 SYDVKM. The CDR3 extends over 15 amino acids. CDR3 amino acids: CASSSPAGGPYEQYF. CDR3 coding DNA: TGTGCCAGCAGTTCGCCCGCCGGAGGGCCGTACGAGCAGTACTTC.

Written as DNA, the CDR3 is TGTGCCAGCAGTTTAGGGACTAGCGGGAGTCCCGAGCAGTACTTC. It encodes CASSLGTSGSPEQYF. This sequence joins TRBV28 and TRBJ2-7; 14 bases map to TRBD2. The CDR3 is 15 amino acids. J was trimmed by 6 bases and V by 2 bases; bases with no gene match: 3. Germline V CDR1 and CDR2: MDHEN, SYDVKM.

The V call is TRBV11-2, the J call TRBJ1-3; weak D call: TRBD1 (5 bases). Trimming removed 2 bases at V and 2 bases at J, with 10 bases between. Looked up from germline, CDR1 is SGHAT and CDR2 is FQNNGV. The CDR3 sequence is 15 residues long. CDR3 bases: TGTGCCAGCAGCTTATCAGGGAAGACTGGAAACACCATATATTTT. The encoded protein is CASSLSGKTGNTIYF.

V and J are TRBV7-8 and TRBJ2-1; 10 nucleotides agree with TRBD2. Per germline, CDR1 SGHVS and CDR2 FQNEAQ. The CDR3 contains 17 residues. The V and J ends lost 2 bases and 5 bases, in that order; junction bases with no gene match: 9. In nucleotides, the CDR3 is TGTGCCAGCAGCTTAAGAGCTAGCGGGAGTTTCAACAATGAGCAGTTCTTC. Amino acid sequence: CASSLRASGSFNNEQFF.

This clone was seen only a few times. V usage is TRBV7-9 and J usage is TRBJ1-1, with D possibly TRBD1 on 5 matching bases. The CDR3 runs to 12 residues. CDR1 is SEHNR and CDR2 is FQNEAQ in the germline V gene (reference sequence). V was trimmed by 10 bases and J by 6 bases, leaving 15 bases between them. The CDR3 region has the DNA TGTGCCACCGAGAAGGACACAGCTGAAGCTTTCTTT. Residues: CATEKDTAEAFF.

The chain carries TRBV28 and TRBJ1-1, with TRBD1 matching over 9 bases. In germline, CDR1 is MDHEN, CDR2 SYDVKM. The CDR3 is 15 amino acids. V shed 3 bases, J shed 4 bases, and the junction held 6 bases outside the gene matches. In DNA, the CDR3 is TGTGCCAGCAGTTTGGTGACAGGGGGGGCCACTGAAGCTTTCTTT. Amino acid sequence: CASSLVTGGATEAFF. The full variable domain, in which reference TRBV28 and TRBJ1-1 provide the parts outside the CDR3, is DVKVTQSSRYLVKRTGEKVFLECVQDMDHENMFWYRQDPGLGLRLIYFSYDVKMKEKGDIPEGYSVSREKKERFSLILESASTNQTSMYLCASSLVTGGATEAFFGQGTRLTVV.

The table lists this clone with a few counts. The rearrangement links TRBV5-5 to TRBJ2-4; D unclear. The CDR3 totals 13 residues. CDR1 and CDR2 from the germline V gene are SGHKS and YYEKEE (reference sequence). With 0 bases removed from V and 5 bases from J, the gap between germline ends came to 6 bases. DNA of the CDR3: TGTGCCAGCAGCTTGGCGCCGGAAAACATTCAGTACTTC. Translating it yields CASSLAPENIQYF. Supplemented by reference TRBV5-5 and TRBJ2-4, the full variable domain reads DAGVTQSPTHLIKTRGQQVTLRCSPISGHKSVSWYQQVLGQGPQFIFQYYEKEERGRGNFPDRFSARQFPNYSSELNVNALLLGDSALYLCASSLAPENIQYFGAGTRLSVL.

This rearrangement joins TRBV19 to TRBJ2-2; D remains ambiguous. The length of the CDR3 is 12 residues. V was pared by 5 bases and J by 6 bases, with 7 bases between. From germline, CDR1 is LNHDA and CDR2 SQIVND (reference sequence). CDR3 DNA: TGTGCCAGTAGTCTTCGATCCGGGGAGCTGTTTTTT. As protein: CASSLRSGELFF.

The rearrangement uses TRBV18 and TRBJ2-7; D may be TRBD1 (5 bases). CDR1 KGHSH and CDR2 LQKENI come from the germline V gene. The CDR3 extends over 13 amino acids. V was trimmed by 0 bases and J by 6 bases, leaving 9 bases between them. The CDR3 nucleotides are TGTGCCAGCTCACCACCCGAACAGGCCGAGCAGTACTTC. It encodes CASSPPEQAEQYF.

This clone was seen only once. The chain combines TRBV28 with TRBJ1-2; 9 bases are shared with TRBD1. This CDR3 has 16 amino acids. V dropped 2 bases and J dropped 7; count of bases not matched to a gene: 11. Germline CDR1 is MDHEN and CDR2 is SYDVKM. The CDR3 protein is CASSLRDRTGASGYTF. The CDR3 DNA sequence: TGTGCCAGCAGTTTACGGGATCGGACAGGGGCCTCTGGCTACACCTTC.

This clone occurred a few times. The rearrangement links TRBV27 to TRBJ2-7; 7 nucleotides match TRBD1. V lost 5 bases, J lost 1 base, and 8 bases stayed unmatched. The V gene's germline CDR1 is MNHEY and CDR2 SMNVEV (reference sequence). The CDR3 extends over 15 amino acids. The CDR3 loop is CASSPGQVVSYEQYF. The CDR3 DNA is TGTGCCAGCAGTCCCGGACAGGTTGTTTCCTACGAGCAGTACTTC.

The chain is built from TRBV5-1 and TRBJ2-2; 7 nucleotides agree with TRBD2. This CDR3 has 16 residues. Germline loops: CDR1 SGHRS, CDR2 YFSETQ. Trimming took 0 bases from V and 6 from J; bases not matched to a gene: 8. The CDR3 DNA reads TGCGCCAGCAGCTTGGGTTTGCGCCGGGAGGCCGGGGAGCTGTTTTTT. Translated, it gives CASSLGLRREAGELFF.

In this sample, this clone turned up a few times. The genes are TRBV15 and TRBJ2-1; D unclear. The length of the CDR3 is 11 residues. V was clipped by 4 bases and J by 10 bases, with 8 bases between them. Germline V gene sequence: CDR1 LNHNV, CDR2 YYDKDF (reference sequence). The CDR3 nucleotides read TGTGCCACCAGCATTCATGGGGAGCAGTTCTTC. Its translation is CATSIHGEQFF.

The J gene is TRBJ2-3, the V gene TRBV27, with TRBD2 identical over 9 bases. With 3 bases clipped from V and 1 base from J, the junction kept 5 bases outside the gene matches. CDR3 size: 16 residues. CDR1 is MNHEY, CDR2 SMNVEV, per germline (reference sequence). This CDR3 is CASSFPTSGGTDTQYF. The CDR3 coding sequence is TGTGCCAGCAGTTTCCCGACTAGCGGTGGCACAGATACGCAGTATTTT.

This clone appeared once. This chain uses TRBV7-2 with TRBJ1-4, with D possibly matching TRBD1 (5 bases). This CDR3 spans 17 amino acids. Trimming took off 5 bases at V and 5 bases at J, with 21 bases between the two ends. The V gene's germline CDR1 is SGHTA and CDR2 FQGNSA. The CDR3 region has the DNA TGTGCCAGCAGCGCTACAGGAGGGGCGGCCATCAATGAAAAACTGTTTTTT. As protein: CASSATGGAAINEKLFF.

The rearrangement uses TRBV19 and TRBJ1-2, with D hard to call. CDR3 length equals 12 residues. V was pared by 4 bases and J by 8 bases, with 11 bases between. Germline CDR1 and CDR2: LNHDA and SQIVND (reference sequence). The DNA of the CDR3 is TGTGCCAGTAGTACCCGGGAGACGGGCTACACCTTC. It yields the protein CASSTRETGYTF.

This clone is medium-sized within its sample. The gene calls are TRBV11-2 and TRBJ1-1; 8 nucleotides agree with TRBD1. Trimming at V came to 4 bases and at J to 5 bases, leaving 9 bases not matched to a gene. CDR3 size: 15 residues. Germline loops: CDR1 SGHAT, CDR2 FQNNGV. CDR3 coding DNA: TGTGCCAGCAGCTCCGGACAGGGCGGTATAACTGAAGCTTTCTTT. Translation: CASSSGQGGITEAFF.